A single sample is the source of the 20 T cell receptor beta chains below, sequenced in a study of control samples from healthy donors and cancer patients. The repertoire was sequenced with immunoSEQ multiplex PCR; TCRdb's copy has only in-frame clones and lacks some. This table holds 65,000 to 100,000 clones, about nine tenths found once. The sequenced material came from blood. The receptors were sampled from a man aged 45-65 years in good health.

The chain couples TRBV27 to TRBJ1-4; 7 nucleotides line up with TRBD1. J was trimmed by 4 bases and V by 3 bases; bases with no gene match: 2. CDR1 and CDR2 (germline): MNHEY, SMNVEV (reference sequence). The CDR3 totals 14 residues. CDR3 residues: CASSLRQGNEKLFF. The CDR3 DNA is TGTGCCAGCAGTTTGCGACAGGGTAATGAAAAACTGTTTTTT.

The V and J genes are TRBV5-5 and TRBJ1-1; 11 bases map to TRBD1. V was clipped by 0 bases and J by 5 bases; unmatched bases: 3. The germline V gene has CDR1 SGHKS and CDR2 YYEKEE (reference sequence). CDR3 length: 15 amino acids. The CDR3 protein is CASSLAGTGGTEAFF. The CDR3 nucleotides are TGTGCCAGCAGCTTGGCCGGGACAGGGGGGACTGAAGCTTTCTTT. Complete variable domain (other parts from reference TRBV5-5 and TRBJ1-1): DAGVTQSPTHLIKTRGQQVTLRCSPISGHKSVSWYQQVLGQGPQFIFQYYEKEERGRGNFPDRFSARQFPNYSSELNVNALLLGDSALYLCASSLAGTGGTEAFFGQGTRLTVV.

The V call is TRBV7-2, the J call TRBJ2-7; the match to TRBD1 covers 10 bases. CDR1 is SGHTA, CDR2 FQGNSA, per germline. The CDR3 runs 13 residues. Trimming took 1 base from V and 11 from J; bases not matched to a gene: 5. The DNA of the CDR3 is TGTGCCAGCAGCTTAGGGACAGGGGGAAAGGAGTACTTC. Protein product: CASSLGTGGKEYF.

CDR3: CASAMTTNQPQHF. CDR3 coding DNA: TGTGCTAGTGCCATGACCACCAATCAGCCCCAGCATTTT. The chain combines TRBV12-5 with TRBJ1-5, with D hard to call. V was clipped by 7 bases and J by 3 bases, with 10 bases between them. The CDR3 loop spans 13 amino acids. CDR1 is LGHNT, CDR2 FRNRAP, per germline.

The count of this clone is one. The CDR3 DNA reads as TGTGCCAGCGCGCCGTCTTGGGGTTCCCACGAGCAGTACTTC. This translates into CASAPSWGSHEQYF. The gene calls are TRBV6-5 and TRBJ2-7; no firm D call. The CDR3 runs to 14 residues. Germline V gene sequence: CDR1 MNHEY, CDR2 SVGAGI. Trimming stripped 8 bases from V and 5 bases from J, with 19 bases between.

CDR3 residues: CASSRSTYEQYF. The CDR3 DNA reads TGTGCCAGCAGCAGGAGCACCTACGAGCAGTACTTC. The chain combines TRBV6-6 with TRBJ2-7, with unresolved D. The germline CDR1 and CDR2 sequences are MNHNY and SVGAGI (reference sequence). The CDR3 is 12 residues long. V lost 6 bases to trimming and J lost 2 bases, with 8 bases between them.

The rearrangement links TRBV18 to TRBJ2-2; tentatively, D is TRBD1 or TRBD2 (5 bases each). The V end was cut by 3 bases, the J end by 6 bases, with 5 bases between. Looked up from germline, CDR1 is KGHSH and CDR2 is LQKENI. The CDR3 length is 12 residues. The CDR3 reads CASSPGAGELFF. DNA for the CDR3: TGTGCCAGCTCACCGGGGGCCGGGGAGCTGTTTTTT.

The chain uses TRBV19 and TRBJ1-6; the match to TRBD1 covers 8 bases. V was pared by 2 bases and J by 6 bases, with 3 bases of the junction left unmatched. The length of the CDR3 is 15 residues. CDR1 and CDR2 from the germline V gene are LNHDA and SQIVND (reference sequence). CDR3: CASSIQGAGNSPLHF. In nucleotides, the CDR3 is TGTGCCAGTAGTATACAGGGGGCAGGTAATTCACCCCTCCACTTT.

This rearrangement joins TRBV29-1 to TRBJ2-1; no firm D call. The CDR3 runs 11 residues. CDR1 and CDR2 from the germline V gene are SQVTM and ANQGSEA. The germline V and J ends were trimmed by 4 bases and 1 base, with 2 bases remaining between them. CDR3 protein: CSVGSYNEQFF. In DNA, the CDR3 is TGCAGCGTTGGATCCTACAATGAGCAGTTCTTC.

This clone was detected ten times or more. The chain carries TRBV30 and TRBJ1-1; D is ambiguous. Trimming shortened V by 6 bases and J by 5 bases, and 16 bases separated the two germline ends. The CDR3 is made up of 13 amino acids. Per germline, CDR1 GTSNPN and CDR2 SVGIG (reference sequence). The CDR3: CACSSVGRTEAFF. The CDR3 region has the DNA TGTGCCTGTTCGTCGGTGGGTAGAACTGAAGCTTTCTTT.

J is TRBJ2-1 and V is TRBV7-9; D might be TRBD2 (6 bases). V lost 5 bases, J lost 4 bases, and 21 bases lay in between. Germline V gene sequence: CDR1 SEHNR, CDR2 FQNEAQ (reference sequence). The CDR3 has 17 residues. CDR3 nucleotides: TGTGCCAGCAGCGGAGAGGCGCCGGGGGTTTCTTACAATGAGCAGTTCTTC. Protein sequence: CASSGEAPGVSYNEQFF.

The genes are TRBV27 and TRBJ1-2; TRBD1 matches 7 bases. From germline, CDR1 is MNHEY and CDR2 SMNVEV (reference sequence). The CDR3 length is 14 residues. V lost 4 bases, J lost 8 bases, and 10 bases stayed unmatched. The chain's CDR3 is CASSSRRGLLGYTF. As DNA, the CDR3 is TGTGCCAGCAGTTCCCGCAGGGGGTTGCTAGGCTACACCTTC.

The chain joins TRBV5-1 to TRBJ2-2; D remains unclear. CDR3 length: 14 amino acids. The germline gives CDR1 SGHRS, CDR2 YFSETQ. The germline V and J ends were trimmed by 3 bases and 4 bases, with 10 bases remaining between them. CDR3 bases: TGCGCCAGCAGCTCACACACAAGCACCGGGGAGCTGTTTTTT. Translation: CASSSHTSTGELFF.

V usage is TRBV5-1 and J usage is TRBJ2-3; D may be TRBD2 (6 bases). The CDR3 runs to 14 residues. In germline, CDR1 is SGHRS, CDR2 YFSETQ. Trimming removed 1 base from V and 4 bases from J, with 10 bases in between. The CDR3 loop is CASSLRGVADTQYF. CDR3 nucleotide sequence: TGCGCCAGCAGCTTGCGCGGGGTTGCAGATACGCAGTATTTT.

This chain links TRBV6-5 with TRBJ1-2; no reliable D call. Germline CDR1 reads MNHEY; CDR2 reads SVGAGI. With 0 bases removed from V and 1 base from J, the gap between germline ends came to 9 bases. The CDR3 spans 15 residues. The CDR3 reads CASSYSYGDNYGYTF. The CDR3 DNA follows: TGTGCCAGCAGTTACTCGTATGGGGATAACTATGGCTACACCTTC.

The CDR3 protein is CASSSLQEVGRNEAFF. The DNA of the CDR3 is TGTGCCAGCAGTTCCCTACAGGAGGTGGGTAGAAATGAAGCTTTCTTT. This chain uses TRBV27 with TRBJ1-1, with a possible D match to TRBD1 (5 bases). This CDR3 spans 16 amino acids. Trimming shortened V by 4 bases and J by 7 bases, and 22 bases separated the two germline ends. Germline values: CDR1 MNHEY, CDR2 SMNVEV (reference sequence).

As DNA, the CDR3 is TGCGCCAGCACCGGGGAGGACAGGGGGACCGGCTACACCTTC. Translation gives CASTGEDRGTGYTF. This chain uses TRBV10-1 with TRBJ1-2; TRBD1 agrees at 10 bases. Germline CDR1 WNHNN, CDR2 SYGVQD (reference sequence). The V segment lost 7 bases and the J segment 8 bases; nucleotides outside the gene matches: 10. The CDR3 runs 14 residues.

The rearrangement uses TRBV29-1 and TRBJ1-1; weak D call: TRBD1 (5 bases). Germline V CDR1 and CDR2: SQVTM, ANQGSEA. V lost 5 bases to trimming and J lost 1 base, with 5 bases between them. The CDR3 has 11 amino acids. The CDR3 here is CSVQGNTEAFF. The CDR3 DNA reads TGCAGCGTTCAGGGGAACACTGAAGCTTTCTTT. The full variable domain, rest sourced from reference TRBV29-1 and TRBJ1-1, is SAVISQKPSRDICQRGTSLTIQCQVDSQVTMMFWYRQQPGQSLTLIATANQGSEATYESGFVIDKFPISRPNLTFSTLTVSNMSPEDSSIYLCSVQGNTEAFFGQGTRLTVV.

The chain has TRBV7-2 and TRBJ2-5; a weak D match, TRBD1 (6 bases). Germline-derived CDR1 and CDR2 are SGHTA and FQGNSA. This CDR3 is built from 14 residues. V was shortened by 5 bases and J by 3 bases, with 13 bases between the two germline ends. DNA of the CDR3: TGTGCCAGCAGCACCCGGACAGAAAAAGAGACCCAGTACTTC. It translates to CASSTRTEKETQYF.

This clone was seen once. CDR3 residues: CASSLSREAFF. Written as DNA, the CDR3 is TGTGCCAGCAGCTTAAGCCGTGAAGCTTTCTTT. This chain connects TRBV11-2 to TRBJ1-1; D is uncertain. Germline V gene sequence: CDR1 SGHAT, CDR2 FQNNGV. CDR3 size: 11 residues. V lost 2 bases to trimming and J lost 7 bases, with 5 bases between them.